The 25 T cell receptor beta chains listed next were all sequenced from one sample in a study of CD8 T cells in Susac syndrome. Random hexamers were used to reverse transcribe 0.5 to 1 ug of RNA. From the immunoSEQ multiplex PCR reads, TCRdb called clonotypes with MiXCR, one entry per CDR3 protein. The table lists some 200,000 distinct CDR3 sequences, 95% of them singletons. Material for sequencing was CD4+ T cells from PBMCs. The receptors stem from a human donor with multiple sclerosis.

The chain recombines TRBV12-3 or TRBV12-4 with TRBJ2-7; D is possibly TRBD1 (6 bases). The V end lost 4 bases, the J end lost 6 bases, and 19 bases lay between the germline ends. The CDR3 has 15 amino acids. In DNA, the CDR3 is TGTGCCAGCAGTTCCAGGGGCTCGAGTCTGAGCGAGCAGTACTTC. As protein: CASSSRGSSLSEQYF.

Only one count was recorded for this clonotype. CDR3 coding DNA: TGCAGTGCTAGATCCGTAAATAGCAATCAGCCCCAGCATTTT. Protein sequence: CSARSVNSNQPQHF. The V and J genes are TRBV20-1 and TRBJ1-5; D gene unclear. The V end was cut by 2 bases, the J end by 0 bases, with 8 bases between. Germline V gene sequence: CDR1 DFQATT, CDR2 SNEGSKA (reference sequence). The CDR3 spans 14 residues.

The chain joins TRBV7-2 to TRBJ2-5; D possibly corresponds to TRBD2 (5 bases). There are 14 residues in the CDR3. Germline values: CDR1 SGHTA, CDR2 FQGNSA. Trimming removed 1 base at V and 5 bases at J, with 11 bases between. The CDR3 protein is CASSLVQRVETQYF. The CDR3 coding sequence is TGTGCCAGCAGCTTAGTCCAGAGGGTTGAGACCCAGTACTTC.

For the CDR3, the DNA is TGTGCCAGCAGTCGGACAGGGGGAAGCACAGATACGCAGTATTTT. This gives the protein CASSRTGGSTDTQYF. This rearrangement joins TRBV12-3 or TRBV12-4 to TRBJ2-3; 10 bases map to TRBD1. The CDR3 is 15 amino acids. V lost 5 bases to trimming and J lost 0 bases; unmatched junction nucleotides: 2.

V usage is TRBV29-1 and J usage is TRBJ1-2; D possibly corresponds to TRBD1 (6 bases). The ends were cut back, 3 bases at V and 8 bases at J, with 13 bases in the middle. The CDR3 is 12 amino acids. CDR1 and CDR2 (germline): SQVTM, ANQGSEA. CDR3 DNA sequence: TGCAGCGTTGAGTGGGGGCTCAGAGGCTACACCTTC. This codes for CSVEWGLRGYTF.

The chain combines TRBV29-1 with TRBJ2-3; 13 nucleotides line up with TRBD2. The CDR3 length is 18 residues. The V and J ends lost 6 bases and 3 bases, in that order; junction bases with no gene match: 15. Germline V gene sequence: CDR1 SQVTM, CDR2 ANQGSEA. The CDR3, as DNA: TGCAGCGTATACGGACTAGCGGGAGTGGGGTGGTGGACAGATACGCAGTATTTT. Protein product: CSVYGLAGVGWWTDTQYF.

The chain employs TRBV2 and TRBJ2-7; D gene ambiguous. CDR1 and CDR2 (germline): SNHLY, FYNNEI. Trimming left V 4 bases short and J 1 base short, with 8 bases between. CDR3 size: 13 residues. CDR3 coding DNA: TGTGCCAGCAGTGCTAGGGTTTCCTACGAGCAGTACTTC. This encodes CASSARVSYEQYF. Drawing the rest from reference TRBV2 and TRBJ2-7, the complete variable domain is EPEVTQTPSHQVTQMGQEVILRCVPISNHLYFYWYRQILGQKVEFLVSFYNNEISEKSEIFDDQFSVERPDGSNFTLKIRSTKLEDSAMYFCASSARVSYEQYFGPGTRLTVT.

This chain uses TRBV20-1 with TRBJ2-4; D is possibly TRBD2 (6 bases). Trimming took off 5 bases at V and 1 base at J, with 15 bases between the two ends. Germline V gene data show CDR1 as DFQATT and CDR2 as SNEGSKA (reference sequence). There are 15 residues in the CDR3. The chain's CDR3 is CSAERRVAAKNIQYF. The CDR3 DNA sequence: TGCAGTGCTGAGCGGAGGGTTGCGGCCAAAAACATTCAGTACTTC.

This sequence joins TRBV20-1 and TRBJ2-3, with TRBD2 identical over 8 bases. Unmatched junction bases numbered 17, after V lost 6 bases and J lost 6 bases. Germline-derived CDR1 and CDR2 are DFQATT and SNEGSKA (reference sequence). CDR3 length equals 16 residues. The CDR3 loop reads CSANNMRSGGWDTQYF. In nucleotides, the CDR3 is TGCAGTGCGAACAACATGAGGAGCGGGGGTTGGGATACGCAGTATTTT.

The gene calls are TRBV20-1 and TRBJ2-1; D is undetermined. Germline assignment: CDR1 DFQATT and CDR2 SNEGSKA (reference sequence). V was pared by 6 bases and J by 9 bases, with 9 bases between. This CDR3 comprises 10 residues. CDR3: CSARSREQFF. CDR3 bases: TGCAGTGCGCGTAGCCGTGAGCAGTTCTTC.

The chain links TRBV20-1 to TRBJ1-3; the D is unclear. Trimming took 5 bases from V and 8 from J, leaving 16 bases between them. From germline, CDR1 is DFQATT and CDR2 SNEGSKA (reference sequence). CDR3 length equals 13 residues. CDR3 bases: TGCAGTGCTTCACCCCCCGGGGTTGACACCATATATTTT. Protein sequence: CSASPPGVDTIYF.

The chain uses TRBV2 and TRBJ2-3; 7 bases are a match to TRBD1. Germline V gene sequence: CDR1 SNHLY, CDR2 FYNNEI. J lost 2 bases, V lost 5 bases, and 7 bases had no gene match. The CDR3 has 15 amino acids. CDR3 DNA: TGTGCCAGCAGTCCCCAGACAGGGATCACAGATACGCAGTATTTT. As protein: CASSPQTGITDTQYF.

This chain links TRBV3-1 with TRBJ2-1, with 7 bases fitting TRBD2. CDR1 is LGHDT, CDR2 YNNKEL, per germline (reference sequence). The CDR3 runs 17 residues. V shed 0 bases, J shed 5 bases, and the junction held 10 bases outside the gene matches. CDR3 DNA: TGTGCCAGCAGCCAAGATAGGGGCCTAGCGGTCCACAATGAGCAGTTCTTC. This codes for CASSQDRGLAVHNEQFF.

The chain recombines TRBV24-1 with TRBJ2-1; tentatively, D is TRBD1 or TRBD2 (5 bases each). The V gene's germline CDR1 is KGHDR and CDR2 SFDVKD. The CDR3 is made up of 14 amino acids. Trimming shortened V by 3 bases and J by 5 bases, and 10 bases separated the two germline ends. CDR3 region: CATSDARGHNEQFF. CDR3 nucleotide sequence: TGTGCCACCAGTGATGCCCGGGGCCACAATGAGCAGTTCTTC.

The chain carries TRBV23-1 and TRBJ2-7, with TRBD1 identical over 7 bases. TRBV23-1 is marked as an open reading frame, function uncertain. The V segment lost 0 bases and the J segment 5 bases; nucleotides outside the gene matches: 7. This CDR3 has 15 residues. The CDR3 is CASSQSGQPRDEQYF. The CDR3 DNA follows: TGCGCCAGCAGTCAATCGGGACAGCCGAGAGACGAGCAGTACTTC.

Note on this clonotype: At one end the junction does not follow the germline gene, possibly because of a read error. The rearrangement uses TRBV27 and TRBJ1-2; no clear D. From germline, CDR1 is MNHEY and CDR2 SMNVEV (reference sequence). The CDR3 contains 12 residues. The CDR3 DNA is TGTGCCCGCAGACCCCCCAACTATGGCTACACCTTC. Its translation: CARRPPNYGYTF.

The genes are TRBV20-1 and TRBJ1-5; perhaps TRBD1 as D (5 bases). This CDR3 region has 13 residues. Trimming shortened V by 1 base and J by 7 bases, and 11 bases separated the two germline ends. The germline V gene encodes CDR1 DFQATT and CDR2 SNEGSKA (reference sequence). The CDR3 region has the DNA TGCAGTGCTAGAGTTCAGGGTCACCAGCCCCAGCATTTT. Amino acids: CSARVQGHQPQHF.

This sequence joins TRBV9 and TRBJ2-2, with 9 positions matching TRBD2. In germline, CDR1 is SGDLS, CDR2 YYNGEE. Germline trimming cut 4 bases from V and 3 bases from J; bases unmatched to any gene: 7. The CDR3 length is 16 residues. The CDR3 DNA reads TGTGCCAGCAGCCCAATAGCGGGAGTAGACACCGGGGAGCTGTTTTTT. Its translation: CASSPIAGVDTGELFF.

This clonotype appeared once. The chain links TRBV29-1 to TRBJ1-1; possibly TRBD1 for D (6 bases). With 6 bases removed from V and 4 bases from J, the gap between germline ends came to 15 bases. CDR3 length: 13 amino acids. Per germline, CDR1 SQVTM and CDR2 ANQGSEA. The CDR3 bases are TGCAGCGTAGATCAGGGGCTGAGCACTGAAGCTTTCTTT. This sequence encodes CSVDQGLSTEAFF.

This clonotype was counted a few times. The CDR3 loop reads CSARTGETQYF. The CDR3 DNA reads as TGCAGTGCTCGGACAGGGGAGACGCAGTATTTT. The rearrangement joins TRBV20-1 to TRBJ2-3; TRBD1 agrees at 9 bases. The CDR3 is 11 residues long. Germline lookup yields CDR1 DFQATT and CDR2 SNEGSKA (reference sequence). With V trimmed by 5 bases and J by 9 bases, 3 bases remained unmatched.

This clonotype has just one count. The chain recombines TRBV28 with TRBJ2-7; D unresolved. CDR1 MDHEN and CDR2 SYDVKM come from the germline V gene. Deletions cut 1 base from V and 3 bases from J, with 7 bases between. This CDR3 spans 13 amino acids. CDR3 amino acids: CASSLLLRYEQYF. In DNA form, the CDR3 reads TGTGCCAGCAGTTTATTGCTGCGCTACGAGCAGTACTTC.

V gene TRBV12-3 or TRBV12-4 combines with J gene TRBJ2-2, with D hard to call. This CDR3 is 13 amino acids long. The germline V and J ends were trimmed by 7 bases and 6 bases, with 12 bases remaining between them. The CDR3 reads CASTLHRPGELFF. CDR3 bases: TGTGCCAGCACCCTTCACCGACCCGGGGAGCTGTTTTTT.

The chain uses TRBV7-8 and TRBJ1-5; D call uncertain. Trimming removed 3 bases from V and 6 bases from J, with 15 bases in between. Germline V gene data show CDR1 as SGHVS and CDR2 as FQNEAQ. This CDR3 is built from 15 residues. The CDR3 loop reads CASSFRDLPGQPQHF. Written as DNA, the CDR3 is TGTGCCAGCAGCTTCAGAGACCTACCGGGTCAGCCCCAGCATTTT.

This rearrangement joins TRBV2 to TRBJ2-7; no clear D. V gave up 4 bases and J gave up 12 bases, with 13 bases separating them. Per germline, CDR1 SNHLY and CDR2 FYNNEI. This CDR3 is 11 amino acids long. The CDR3 sequence: CASSATQRAYF. As DNA, the CDR3 is TGTGCCAGCAGTGCCACCCAACGCGCGTACTTC.

This clonotype appeared once. The chain employs TRBV9 and TRBJ2-7; 13 bases are shared with TRBD2. V shed 0 bases, J shed 6 bases, and the junction held 6 bases outside the gene matches. Germline V gene lookup returns CDR1 SGDLS and CDR2 YYNGEE. CDR3 length: 16 residues. The CDR3 sequence is CASSVEGTSGVGEQYF. The CDR3 DNA sequence: TGTGCCAGCAGCGTAGAGGGGACTAGCGGGGTTGGCGAGCAGTACTTC.